The clone carrying this TCR beta chain came up many times. As yet, its antigen is unknown. The sample belongs to a study of response to subunit inactivated influenza vaccine. TCRdb itself ran the RT-PCR reads through MiXCR, one entry per CDR3 protein. There are more than 450,000 distinct CDR3 sequences in the sample; over 9.5% occur only once, and more than 8.5% lies in the top ten. Germline CDR1 reads SNHLY; CDR2 reads FYNNEI. V was clipped by 5 bases and J by 4 bases, with 9 bases between them. CDR3 size: 13 residues. Findings and caveats of the study: After each seasonal influenza vaccination, few new T cells are recruited, the authors suggested.

The rearrangement links TRBV2 to TRBJ2-1; no definite D call. Sample: PBMCs from blood, taken on the day of vaccination. This sequence was found in a man aged 45-65 years who received an inactivated influenza vaccine. The CDR3 loop reads CASSTGRYNEQFF. In nucleotides, the CDR3 is TGTGCCAGCAGTACCGGACGGTACAATGAGCAGTTCTTC.